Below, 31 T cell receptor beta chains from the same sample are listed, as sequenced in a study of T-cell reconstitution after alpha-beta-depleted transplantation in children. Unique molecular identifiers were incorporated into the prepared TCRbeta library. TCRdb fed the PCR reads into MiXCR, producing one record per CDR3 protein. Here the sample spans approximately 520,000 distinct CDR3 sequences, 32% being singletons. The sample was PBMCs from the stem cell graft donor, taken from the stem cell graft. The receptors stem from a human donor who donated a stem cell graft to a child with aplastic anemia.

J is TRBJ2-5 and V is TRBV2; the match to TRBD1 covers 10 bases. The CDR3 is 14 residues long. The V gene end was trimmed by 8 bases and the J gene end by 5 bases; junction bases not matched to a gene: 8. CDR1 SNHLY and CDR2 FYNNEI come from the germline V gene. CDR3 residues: CASFDRGQGETQYF. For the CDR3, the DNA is TGTGCCAGCTTCGACAGGGGGCAGGGGGAGACCCAGTACTTC. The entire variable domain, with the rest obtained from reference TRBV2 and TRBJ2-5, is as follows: EPEVTQTPSHQVTQMGQEVILRCVPISNHLYFYWYRQILGQKVEFLVSFYNNEISEKSEIFDDQFSVERPDGSNFTLKIRSTKLEDSAMYFCASFDRGQGETQYFGPGTRLLVL.

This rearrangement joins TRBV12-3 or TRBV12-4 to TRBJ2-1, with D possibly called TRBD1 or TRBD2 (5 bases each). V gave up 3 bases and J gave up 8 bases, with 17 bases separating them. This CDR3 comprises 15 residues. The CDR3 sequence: CASSLWDPTPHEQFF. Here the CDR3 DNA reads TGTGCCAGCAGTTTGTGGGACCCAACCCCCCATGAGCAGTTCTTC.

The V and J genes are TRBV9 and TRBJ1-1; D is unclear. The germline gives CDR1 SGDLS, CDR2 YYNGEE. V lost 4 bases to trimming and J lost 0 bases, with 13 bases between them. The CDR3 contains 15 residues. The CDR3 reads CASSPTHGLNTEAFF. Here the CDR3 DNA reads TGTGCCAGCAGCCCAACTCACGGACTGAACACTGAAGCTTTCTTT.

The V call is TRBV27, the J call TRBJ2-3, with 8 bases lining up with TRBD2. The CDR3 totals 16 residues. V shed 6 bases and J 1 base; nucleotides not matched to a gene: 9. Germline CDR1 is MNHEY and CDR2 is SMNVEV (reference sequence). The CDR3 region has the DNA TGTGCCAGCAGCCCCAGAGCGCGGGAGGGCACAGATACGCAGTATTTT. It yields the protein CASSPRAREGTDTQYF.

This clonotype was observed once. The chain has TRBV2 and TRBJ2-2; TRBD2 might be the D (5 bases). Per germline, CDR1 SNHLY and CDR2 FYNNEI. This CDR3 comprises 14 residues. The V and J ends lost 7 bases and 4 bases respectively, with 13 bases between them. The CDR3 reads CASNGVLGTGELFF. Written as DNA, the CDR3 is TGTGCCAGCAACGGGGTTCTTGGCACCGGGGAGCTGTTTTTT.

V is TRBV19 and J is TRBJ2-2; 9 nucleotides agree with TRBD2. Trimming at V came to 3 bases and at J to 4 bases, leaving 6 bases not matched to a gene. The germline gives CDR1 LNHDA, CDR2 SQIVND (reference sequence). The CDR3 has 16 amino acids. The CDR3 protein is CASSIRTSAGTGELFF. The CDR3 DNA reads TGTGCCAGTAGTATCAGGACTAGCGCGGGCACCGGGGAGCTGTTTTTT. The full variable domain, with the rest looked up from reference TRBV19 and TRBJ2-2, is DGGITQSPKYLFRKEGQNVTLSCEQNLNHDAMYWYRQDPGQGLRLIYYSQIVNDFQKGDIAEGYSVSREKKESFPLTVTSAQKNPTAFYLCASSIRTSAGTGELFFGEGSRLTVL.

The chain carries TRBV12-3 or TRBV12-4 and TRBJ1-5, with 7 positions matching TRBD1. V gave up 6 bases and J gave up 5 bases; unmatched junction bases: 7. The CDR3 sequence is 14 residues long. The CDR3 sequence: CASRTGTDDQPQHF. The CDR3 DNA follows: TGTGCCAGCAGGACCGGGACAGACGATCAGCCCCAGCATTTT.

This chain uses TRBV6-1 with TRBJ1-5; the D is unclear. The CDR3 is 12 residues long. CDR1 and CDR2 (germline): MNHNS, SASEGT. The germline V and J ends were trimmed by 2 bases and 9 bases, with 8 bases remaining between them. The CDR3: CASSESNRPQHF. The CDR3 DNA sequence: TGTGCCAGCAGTGAATCAAATAGGCCCCAGCATTTT.

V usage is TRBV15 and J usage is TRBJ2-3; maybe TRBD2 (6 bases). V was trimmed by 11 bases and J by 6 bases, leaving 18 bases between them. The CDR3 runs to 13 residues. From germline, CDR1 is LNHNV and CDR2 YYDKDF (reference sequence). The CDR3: CAAGSRGGDTQYF. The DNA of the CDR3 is TGTGCCGCAGGGAGCCGTGGGGGGGATACGCAGTATTTT. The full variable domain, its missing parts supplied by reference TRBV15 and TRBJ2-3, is DAMVIQNPRYQVTQFGKPVTLSCSQTLNHNVMYWYQQKSSQAPKLLFHYYDKDFNNEADTPDNFQSRRPNTSFCFLDIRSPGLGDTAMYLCAAGSRGGDTQYFGPGTRLTVL.

The CDR3 is CASSQVEGGVYEQYF. The CDR3 bases are TGCGCCAGCAGCCAAGTGGAGGGAGGAGTCTACGAGCAGTACTTC. J is TRBJ2-7 and V is TRBV4-3; possibly TRBD2 for D (6 bases). The V end lost 1 base, the J end lost 3 bases, and 13 bases lay between the germline ends. CDR1 and CDR2 from the germline V gene are LGHNA and YSLEER. This CDR3 is built from 15 residues.

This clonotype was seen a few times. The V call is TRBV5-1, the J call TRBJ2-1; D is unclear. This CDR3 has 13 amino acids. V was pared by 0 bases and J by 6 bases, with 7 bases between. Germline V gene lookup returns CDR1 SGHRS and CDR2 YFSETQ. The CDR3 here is CASSLAQRNEQFF. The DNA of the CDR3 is TGCGCCAGCAGCTTGGCCCAGCGCAATGAGCAGTTCTTC.

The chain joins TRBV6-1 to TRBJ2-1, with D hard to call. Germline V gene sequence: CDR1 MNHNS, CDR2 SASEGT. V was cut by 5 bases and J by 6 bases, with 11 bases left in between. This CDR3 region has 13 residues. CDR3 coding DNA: TGTGCCAGCAGTATCCCGGCTAGCAATGAGCAGTTCTTC. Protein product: CASSIPASNEQFF.

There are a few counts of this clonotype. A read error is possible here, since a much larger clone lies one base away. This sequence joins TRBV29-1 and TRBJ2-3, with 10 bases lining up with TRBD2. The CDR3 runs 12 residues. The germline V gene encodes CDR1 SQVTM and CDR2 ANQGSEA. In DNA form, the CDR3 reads TGCTGCGTTCGGACTAGCGGCGATACGCAGTATTTT. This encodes CCVRTSGDTQYF.

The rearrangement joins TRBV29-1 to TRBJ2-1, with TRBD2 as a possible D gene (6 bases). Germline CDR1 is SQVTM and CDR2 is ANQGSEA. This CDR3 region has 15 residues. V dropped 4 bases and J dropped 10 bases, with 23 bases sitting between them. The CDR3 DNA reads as TGCAGCGTTGTTAGGGAGGCGCTATGGGAATCGGAGCAGTTCTTC. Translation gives CSVVREALWESEQFF.

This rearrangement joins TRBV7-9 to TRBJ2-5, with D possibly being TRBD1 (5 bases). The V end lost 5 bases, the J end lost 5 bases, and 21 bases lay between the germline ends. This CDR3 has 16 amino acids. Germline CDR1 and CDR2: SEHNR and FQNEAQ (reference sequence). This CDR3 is CASSKRSAGIMETQYF. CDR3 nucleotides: TGTGCCAGCAGCAAACGGTCGGCAGGGATCATGGAGACCCAGTACTTC. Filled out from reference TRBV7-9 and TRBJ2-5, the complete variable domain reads DTGVSQNPRHKITKRGQNVTFRCDPISEHNRLYWYRQTLGQGPEFLTYFQNEAQLEKSRLLSDRFSAERPKGSFSTLEIQRTEQGDSAMYLCASSKRSAGIMETQYFGPGTRLLVL.

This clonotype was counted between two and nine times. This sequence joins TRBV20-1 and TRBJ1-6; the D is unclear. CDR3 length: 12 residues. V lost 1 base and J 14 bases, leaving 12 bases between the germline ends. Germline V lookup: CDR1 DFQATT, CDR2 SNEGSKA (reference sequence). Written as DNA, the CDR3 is TGCAGTGCTAGAGGGGATGGTCGAACCCTCCACTTT. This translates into CSARGDGRTLHF.

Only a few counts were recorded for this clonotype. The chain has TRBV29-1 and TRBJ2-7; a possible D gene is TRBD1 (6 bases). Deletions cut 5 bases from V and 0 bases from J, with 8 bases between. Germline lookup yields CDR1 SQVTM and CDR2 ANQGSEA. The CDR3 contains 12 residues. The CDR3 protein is CSVTGFSYEQYF. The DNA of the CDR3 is TGCAGCGTTACAGGGTTCTCCTACGAGCAGTACTTC.

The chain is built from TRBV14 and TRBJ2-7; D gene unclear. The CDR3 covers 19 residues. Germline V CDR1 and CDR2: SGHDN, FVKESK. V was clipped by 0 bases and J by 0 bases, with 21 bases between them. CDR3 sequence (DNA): TGTGCCAGCAGCCAAGATAAGGGCAGTTGGTATTTTTACTCCTACGAGCAGTACTTC. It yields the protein CASSQDKGSWYFYSYEQYF.

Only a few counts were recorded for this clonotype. The CDR3 DNA is TGTGCCAGCAGTTTATACCGGGGGGGACTCACAGATACGCAGTATTTT. Encoded protein: CASSLYRGGLTDTQYF. The chain employs TRBV27 and TRBJ2-3; 8 bases agree with TRBD2. This CDR3 has 16 residues. V dropped 1 base and J dropped 2; count of bases not matched to a gene: 5. Germline V gives CDR1 MNHEY, CDR2 SMNVEV (reference sequence).

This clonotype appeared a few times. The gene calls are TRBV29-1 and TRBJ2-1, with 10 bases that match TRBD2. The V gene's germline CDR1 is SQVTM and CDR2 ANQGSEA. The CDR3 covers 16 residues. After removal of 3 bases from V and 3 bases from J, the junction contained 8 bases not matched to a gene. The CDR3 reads CSVDFSGRPGYNEQFF. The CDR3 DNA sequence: TGCAGCGTTGATTTTAGCGGGAGGCCAGGCTACAATGAGCAGTTCTTC.

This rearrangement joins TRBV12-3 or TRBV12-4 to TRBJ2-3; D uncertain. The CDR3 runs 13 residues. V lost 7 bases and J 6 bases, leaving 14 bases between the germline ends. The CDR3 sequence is CASTATVADTQYF. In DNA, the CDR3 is TGTGCCAGCACCGCAACCGTGGCGGATACGCAGTATTTT.

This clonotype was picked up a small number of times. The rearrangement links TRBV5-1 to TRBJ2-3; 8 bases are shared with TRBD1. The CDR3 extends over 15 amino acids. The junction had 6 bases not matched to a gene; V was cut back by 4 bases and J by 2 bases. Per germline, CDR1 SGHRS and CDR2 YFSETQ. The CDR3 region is CASSLLTGATDTQYF. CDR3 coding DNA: TGCGCCAGCAGCCTTCTGACAGGGGCCACAGATACGCAGTATTTT.

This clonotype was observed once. The CDR3 reads CASSLEAGGIDTQYF. The CDR3, as DNA: TGCGCCAGCAGCTTGGAAGCGGGAGGGATAGATACGCAGTATTTT. The chain is built from TRBV5-1 and TRBJ2-3; 10 bases are a match to TRBD2. V shed 0 bases and J 5 bases; nucleotides not matched to a gene: 3. Germline V lookup: CDR1 SGHRS, CDR2 YFSETQ. The CDR3 loop spans 15 amino acids.

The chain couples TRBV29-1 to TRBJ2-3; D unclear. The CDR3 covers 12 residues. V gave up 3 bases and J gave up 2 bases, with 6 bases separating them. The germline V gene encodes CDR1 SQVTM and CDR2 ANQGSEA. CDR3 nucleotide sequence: TGCAGCGTTGAGGTTGTCACAGATACGCAGTATTTT. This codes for CSVEVVTDTQYF.

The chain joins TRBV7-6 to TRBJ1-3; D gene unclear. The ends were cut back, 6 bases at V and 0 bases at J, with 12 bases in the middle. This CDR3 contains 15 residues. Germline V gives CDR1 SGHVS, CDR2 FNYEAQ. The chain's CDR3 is CASSLGGNSGNTIYF. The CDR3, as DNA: TGTGCCAGCAGTTTGGGCGGGAACTCTGGAAACACCATATATTTT.

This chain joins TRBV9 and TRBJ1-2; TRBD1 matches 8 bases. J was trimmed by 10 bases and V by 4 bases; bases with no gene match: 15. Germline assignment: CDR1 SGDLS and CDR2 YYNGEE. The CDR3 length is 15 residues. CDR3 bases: TGTGCCAGCAGCCCTGGACAGGGTGGGGGTTTTTTCTACACCTTC. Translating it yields CASSPGQGGGFFYTF.

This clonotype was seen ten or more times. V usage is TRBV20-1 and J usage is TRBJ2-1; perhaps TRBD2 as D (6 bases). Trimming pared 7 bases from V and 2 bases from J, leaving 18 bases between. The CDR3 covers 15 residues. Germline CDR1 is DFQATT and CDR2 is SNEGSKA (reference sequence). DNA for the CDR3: TGCAGTGGTCCATCTACAGGAGGGCCCTACAATGAGCAGTTCTTC. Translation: CSGPSTGGPYNEQFF.

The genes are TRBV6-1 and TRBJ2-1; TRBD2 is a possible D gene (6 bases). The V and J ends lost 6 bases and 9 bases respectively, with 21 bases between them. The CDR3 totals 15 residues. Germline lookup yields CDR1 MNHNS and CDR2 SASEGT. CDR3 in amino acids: CASSRTRSSATEQFF. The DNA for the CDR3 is TGTGCCAGCAGCCGTACGAGGTCTAGCGCGACTGAGCAGTTCTTC.

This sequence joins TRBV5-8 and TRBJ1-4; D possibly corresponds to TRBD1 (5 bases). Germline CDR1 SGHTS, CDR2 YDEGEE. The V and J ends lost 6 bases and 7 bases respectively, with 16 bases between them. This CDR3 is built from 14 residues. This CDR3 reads CASTMVEGSEKLFF. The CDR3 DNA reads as TGTGCCAGCACCATGGTGGAGGGGAGTGAAAAACTGTTTTTT.

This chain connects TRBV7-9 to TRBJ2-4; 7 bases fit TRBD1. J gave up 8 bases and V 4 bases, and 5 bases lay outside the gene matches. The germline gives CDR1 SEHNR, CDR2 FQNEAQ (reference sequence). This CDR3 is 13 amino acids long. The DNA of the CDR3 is TGTGCCAGCAGCTCGGACAGGAAGGACATTCAGTACTTC. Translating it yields CASSSDRKDIQYF.

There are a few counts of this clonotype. The CDR3 DNA follows: TGTGCCAGCAGTGAATCCCGTGGCTACACCTTC. The encoded protein is CASSESRGYTF. The rearrangement uses TRBV2 and TRBJ1-2; D is ambiguous. V was trimmed by 2 bases and J by 7 bases, leaving 5 bases between them. This CDR3 comprises 11 residues. Germline CDR1 SNHLY, CDR2 FYNNEI. Full variable domain (rest looked up from reference TRBV2 and TRBJ1-2): EPEVTQTPSHQVTQMGQEVILRCVPISNHLYFYWYRQILGQKVEFLVSFYNNEISEKSEIFDDQFSVERPDGSNFTLKIRSTKLEDSAMYFCASSESRGYTFGSGTRLTVV.